This T cell receptor beta chain was sequenced in a study of human T cells and chemical hapten exposure. The study, taken as a whole, reports: Versus controls, significantly more large CDR3 similarity clusters arose from expanded TCRs.

Time point described: patch test 1, 2 weeks after DPC sensitization. Treatment of the sample: therapeutic diphenylcyclopropenone sensitization with weekly scalp DPC. Investigators collected blood before applying each patch test. Germline V lookup: CDR1 LGHDT, CDR2 YNNKEL (reference sequence). V gave up 1 base and J gave up 7 bases; unmatched junction bases: 1. The CDR3 spans 14 residues. In the case of this clonotype: Its antigen remains unidentified.

The library tagged individual cDNA molecules with unique molecular identifiers. Authors' methods: A per-sample median of about 95,000 TCRs was observed, with counts ranging from about 23,224 to 690,600. Using its own MiXCR run on the RACE reads, TCRdb lists one record per CDR3 protein. Here the V and J calls rest on TCRdb's processing, not on the authors' analysis. The data contain about 120,000 distinct CDR3 sequences, around 10% of them singletons. Sequenced material: whole blood, taken in connection with sensitization to the hapten diphenylcyclopropenone (DPC). This TCR came from a woman aged 45 to 65 with alopecia areata. Some clones in this sample may be carry-over from other donors' samples. The chain recombines TRBV3-1 with TRBJ1-6, with 7 bases identical to TRBD1. The CDR3: CASSQGTGNSPLHF. CDR3 DNA sequence: TGTGCCAGCAGCCAAGGGACAGGCAATTCACCCCTCCACTTT.